This passage covers 2 T cell receptor beta chains from one sample sequenced in a study of blood T cells in healthy people across ages. Sample-barcoded 5' priming and a J-beta primer mix drove a second PCR of about 6 to 12 cycles. Using its own MiXCR run on the 5' RACE reads, TCRdb lists one record per CDR3 protein. The sample yields some 710,000 distinct CDR3 sequences, about half seen once. Sequencing input: blood. These receptors all come from a man aged 80 or over in good health.

At least ten counts were recorded for this clonotype. The chain recombines TRBV20-1 with TRBJ2-1; no clear D. CDR3 length equals 10 residues. V lost 3 bases and J lost 8, with 5 bases in between. Germline CDR1 reads DFQATT; CDR2 reads SNEGSKA (reference sequence). The CDR3 loop reads CSASTHEQFF. The CDR3 nucleotides read TGCAGTGCTAGTACCCATGAGCAGTTCTTC.

This clonotype was observed a few times. This rearrangement joins TRBV15 to TRBJ2-2; D is possibly TRBD2 (6 bases). The CDR3 has 16 residues. V was trimmed by 8 bases and J by 1 base, leaving 17 bases between them. Germline V gene lookup returns CDR1 LNHNV and CDR2 YYDKDF (reference sequence). The CDR3, as DNA: TGTGCCACCCTGACGGATGGCGGGGTGAACACCGGGGAGCTGTTTTTT. Its protein is CATLTDGGVNTGELFF.